The 21 T cell receptor beta chains presented below share a single source sample, sequenced in a study of blood T cell repertoires in COVID-19. This table comes from immunoSEQ multiplex PCR, and its TCRdb copy is limited to in-frame clones, with some not included. The sample consists of 110,000 or so clones, 85% to 90% of them appearing once. Source material: peripheral blood. These TCRs come from a man between 65 and 85 years old with active or convalescent COVID-19.

The chain employs TRBV28 and TRBJ2-7; 7 nucleotides align to TRBD1. Per the germline V gene, CDR1 is MDHEN and CDR2 is SYDVKM. The length of the CDR3 is 14 residues. The junction had 6 bases not matched to a gene; V was cut back by 6 bases and J by 1 base. DNA of the CDR3: TGTGCCAGCAGACCGGGACAGTTATCCTACGAGCAGTACTTC. Its protein product is CASRPGQLSYEQYF.

The CDR3 spells CASSLAGVYEQYF. Here the CDR3 DNA reads TGCGCCAGCAGCTTGGCCGGAGTCTACGAGCAGTACTTC. The genes are TRBV5-1 and TRBJ2-7; D unclear. The CDR3 has 13 amino acids. Germline V gene sequence: CDR1 SGHRS, CDR2 YFSETQ. V lost 0 bases, J lost 3 bases, and 7 bases lay in between.

V is TRBV5-4 and J is TRBJ1-2; 7 bases are shared with TRBD1. CDR1 SGHNT and CDR2 YYREEE come from the germline V gene (reference sequence). The CDR3 runs to 16 residues. With 3 bases clipped from V and 0 bases from J, the junction kept 8 bases outside the gene matches. The CDR3 sequence is CASSYLGQGANYGYTF. DNA of the CDR3: TGTGCCAGCAGCTATCTGGGGCAGGGGGCTAACTATGGCTACACCTTC.

The chain uses TRBV25-1 and TRBJ2-3, with 14 bases matching TRBD2. The CDR3 covers 17 residues. Germline V gene data show CDR1 as MGHDK and CDR2 as SYGVNS. V shed 7 bases and J 2 bases; nucleotides not matched to a gene: 8. The CDR3 DNA is TGTGCCAGCACTTGGCGACTAGCGGGAGGGCCCACAGATACGCAGTATTTT. Amino acids: CASTWRLAGGPTDTQYF. Drawing the rest from reference TRBV25-1 and TRBJ2-3, the complete variable domain is EADIYQTPRYLVIGTGKKITLECSQTMGHDKMYWYQQDPGMELHLIHYSYGVNSTEKGDLSSESTVSRIRTEHFPLTLESARPSHTSQYLCASTWRLAGGPTDTQYFGPGTRLTVL.

This clone was counted only a few times. The chain carries TRBV7-9 and TRBJ1-2; TRBD1 is a possible D gene (6 bases). Looked up from germline, CDR1 is SEHNR and CDR2 is FQNEAQ (reference sequence). V was shortened by 4 bases and J by 5 bases, with 11 bases between the two germline ends. This CDR3 spans 13 amino acids. In DNA, the CDR3 is TGTGCCAGCAGCTCCCCACAGGGTTATGGCTACACCTTC. It translates to CASSSPQGYGYTF. The variable domain in full, with the rest retrieved from reference TRBV7-9 and TRBJ1-2, is DTGVSQNPRHKITKRGQNVTFRCDPISEHNRLYWYRQTLGQGPEFLTYFQNEAQLEKSRLLSDRFSAERPKGSFSTLEIQRTEQGDSAMYLCASSSPQGYGYTFGSGTRLTVV.

This clone was seen only once. The chain employs TRBV11-2 and TRBJ1-2, with D hard to call. Germline CDR1 and CDR2: SGHAT and FQNNGV. V lost 2 bases and J 5 bases, leaving 15 bases between the germline ends. The CDR3 is made up of 15 amino acids. In DNA, the CDR3 is TGTGCCAGCAGCTTACGTTCCGGGATTGGTTATGGCTACACCTTC. The encoded protein is CASSLRSGIGYGYTF.

CDR3 residues: CASSPGTGSGNTIYF. The DNA of the CDR3 is TGTGCCAGCAGCCCCGGGACAGGCTCTGGAAACACCATATATTTT. The gene calls are TRBV5-6 and TRBJ1-3; 8 bases are a match to TRBD1. Trimming cost V 4 bases and J 0 bases; bases outside gene matches: 3. CDR3 length: 15 residues. The germline gives CDR1 SGHDT, CDR2 YYEEEE.

The V call is TRBV7-8, the J call TRBJ2-1; D unclear. Germline V gives CDR1 SGHVS, CDR2 FQNEAQ. Deletions cut 1 base from V and 3 bases from J, with 4 bases between. The CDR3 runs to 13 residues. The CDR3 region is CASSLDGYNEQFF. DNA of the CDR3: TGTGCCAGCAGCTTAGACGGCTACAATGAGCAGTTCTTC.

This clone was seen once. Germline and junction disagree at one end, which may indicate a read error. J is TRBJ2-1 and V is TRBV30; 15 bases align to TRBD2. Germline lookup yields CDR1 GTSNPN and CDR2 SVGIG (reference sequence). The CDR3 is 16 amino acids. CDR3 nucleotides: TGTGCCTGGAGTGCCGGACTAGCGGGAGGGTACAGTGAGCAGTTCTTC. It translates to CAWSAGLAGGYSEQFF. The whole variable domain, filled in from reference TRBV30 and TRBJ2-1, reads SQTIHQWPATLVQPVGSPLSLECTVEGTSNPNLYWYRQAAGRGLQLLFYSVGIGQISSEVPQNLSASRPQDRQFILSSKKLLLSDSGFYLCAWSAGLAGGYSEQFFGPGTRLTVL.

The V gene is TRBV6-5, the J gene TRBJ1-1, with a tentative D call TRBD1 (6 bases). V lost 2 bases and J lost 4, with 14 bases in between. Looked up from germline, CDR1 is MNHEY and CDR2 is SVGAGI. CDR3 size: 15 residues. CDR3 in DNA: TGTGCCAGCAGTTACCACTCAGGGGTATCCACTGAAGCTTTCTTT. Protein sequence: CASSYHSGVSTEAFF.

This clone was detected only a few times. The gene calls are TRBV28 and TRBJ2-1; D is possibly TRBD2 (6 bases). The V gene's germline CDR1 is MDHEN and CDR2 SYDVKM. V was clipped by 3 bases and J by 7 bases, with 16 bases between them. The CDR3 loop spans 15 amino acids. In DNA, the CDR3 is TGTGCCAGCAGTTTTTCGGGCCCTGGGAGGAATGAGCAGTTCTTC. Its protein product is CASSFSGPGRNEQFF.

The V gene is TRBV6-5, the J gene TRBJ1-2; 8 nucleotides align to TRBD1. The CDR3 totals 14 residues. Losses at the gene ends were 6 bases for V and 4 bases for J; bases not matched to a gene: 7. The V gene's germline CDR1 is MNHEY and CDR2 SVGAGI. The CDR3 loop reads CASSAAGGGYGYTF. DNA of the CDR3: TGTGCCAGCAGCGCGGCAGGGGGCGGCTATGGCTACACCTTC.

CDR3 DNA sequence: TGTGCCTGGAGTGTAATCGGGACAGCAAGGTACGAGCAGTACTTC. Amino acid sequence: CAWSVIGTARYEQYF. The chain employs TRBV30 and TRBJ2-7, with 7 nucleotides matching TRBD1. This CDR3 comprises 15 residues. Germline V gene data show CDR1 as GTSNPN and CDR2 as SVGIG (reference sequence). V lost 0 bases to trimming and J lost 4 bases; unmatched junction nucleotides: 9. The complete variable domain, with remaining parts taken from reference TRBV30 and TRBJ2-7, reads SQTIHQWPATLVQPVGSPLSLECTVEGTSNPNLYWYRQAAGRGLQLLFYSVGIGQISSEVPQNLSASRPQDRQFILSSKKLLLSDSGFYLCAWSVIGTARYEQYFGPGTRLTVT.

V usage is TRBV6-6 and J usage is TRBJ1-1; D is unclear. The germline V gene has CDR1 MNHNY and CDR2 SVGAGI (reference sequence). CDR3 length: 13 residues. Deletions cut 0 bases from V and 6 bases from J, with 8 bases between. The CDR3 protein is CASSYSEGSEAFF. The DNA of the CDR3 is TGTGCCAGCAGTTACTCGGAGGGATCTGAAGCTTTCTTT.

This sequence joins TRBV10-3 and TRBJ1-5, with D maybe TRBD1 (5 bases). The V gene's germline CDR1 is ENHRY and CDR2 SYGVKD. This CDR3 region has 14 residues. V shed 4 bases and J shed 6 bases, with 13 bases lying between them. The CDR3 DNA follows: TGTGCCATCAGTGTATCACAGGAGGGTCAGCCCCAGCATTTT. Translation gives CAISVSQEGQPQHF.

The rearrangement uses TRBV2 and TRBJ1-5; D uncertain. Trimming shortened V by 4 bases and J by 6 bases, and 10 bases separated the two germline ends. Germline V lookup: CDR1 SNHLY, CDR2 FYNNEI. CDR3 length: 13 amino acids. The CDR3 DNA reads TGTGCCAGCAGTGGTGAAGGAGTTCAGCCCCAGCATTTT. Encoded protein: CASSGEGVQPQHF. Full variable domain (missing parts from reference TRBV2 and TRBJ1-5): EPEVTQTPSHQVTQMGQEVILRCVPISNHLYFYWYRQILGQKVEFLVSFYNNEISEKSEIFDDQFSVERPDGSNFTLKIRSTKLEDSAMYFCASSGEGVQPQHFGDGTRLSIL.

The chain employs TRBV5-4 and TRBJ2-7; 8 bases line up with TRBD2. CDR1 SGHNT and CDR2 YYREEE come from the germline V gene (reference sequence). V was pared by 3 bases and J by 2 bases, with 7 bases of the junction left unmatched. The CDR3 covers 15 residues. CDR3 in DNA: TGTGCCAGCAGCTCCGCCGGGACTAGGACCTACGAGCAGTACTTC. This codes for CASSSAGTRTYEQYF.

The rearrangement uses TRBV5-1 and TRBJ1-1, with D tentatively TRBD1 (5 bases). Trimming cost V 2 bases and J 6 bases, with 14 bases left between them. CDR1 is SGHRS, CDR2 YFSETQ, per germline. This CDR3 is built from 14 residues. CDR3 in amino acids: CASSFDSQRAEAFF. CDR3 DNA sequence: TGCGCCAGCAGCTTTGACAGCCAGCGGGCTGAAGCTTTCTTT.

The chain employs TRBV18 and TRBJ1-1, with TRBD1 matching 7 bases. The CDR3 consists of 13 residues. J lost 5 bases, V lost 7 bases, and 7 bases had no gene match. Germline V gene data show CDR1 as KGHSH and CDR2 as LQKENI. The CDR3 nucleotides are TGTGCCAGCTTGACCGACAGGGCAACTGAAGCTTTCTTT. Translation gives CASLTDRATEAFF.

The chain carries TRBV19 and TRBJ2-7; TRBD2 matches 13 bases. CDR1 and CDR2 (germline): LNHDA, SQIVND (reference sequence). CDR3 length: 19 amino acids. V lost 2 bases, J lost 5 bases, and 15 bases stayed unmatched. The CDR3 here is CASSIFTGRLAGGLDEQYF. The DNA for the CDR3 is TGTGCCAGTAGTATATTCACAGGGCGACTAGCGGGAGGTCTCGACGAGCAGTACTTC.

V and J are TRBV7-6 and TRBJ1-5, with D uncertain. Germline lookup yields CDR1 SGHVS and CDR2 FNYEAQ. CDR3 length: 16 amino acids. The germline V and J ends were trimmed by 1 base and 0 bases, with 10 bases remaining between them. The CDR3 nucleotides read TGTGCCAGCAGCTTAGGATCAGGCCCTAGCAATCAGCCCCAGCATTTT. It is translated as CASSLGSGPSNQPQHF.